The entry that follows covers one T cell receptor beta chain sequence. Its matching antigen is unknown. V dropped 5 bases and J dropped 2 bases, with 10 bases sitting between them. This CDR3 comprises 13 residues. Per germline, CDR1 MNHNY and CDR2 SVGAGI (reference sequence). The data were taken from a study of human thymus T cells. Study-level results: Related research described strongly overlapping thymic repertoires in unrelated people.

Assay: immunoSEQ multiplex PCR; the TCRdb copy retains only in-frame clones and omits some. Found here are about 78,000 clones, 96% of them singletons; the top ten hold 0.031%. It was from resections taken during corrective heart surgery that the thymus tissue came. Donors were healthy Finnish infants having corrective surgery for congenital heart defects. The chain uses TRBV6-6 and TRBJ2-7; tentatively, D is TRBD2 (5 bases). Material for sequencing was thymus tissue. The sequence was collected from a boy under three years old with a congenital heart defect but otherwise immunologically healthy. CDR3 protein: CASSEGLPYEQYF. In DNA, the CDR3 is TGTGCCAGCAGTGAGGGTCTCCCCTACGAGCAGTACTTC.